The next 4 T cell receptor beta chains were all read from a single sample in a study of cytomegalovirus exposure and HLA in healthy donors. Researchers ran the PCR with 60 Vbeta and 13 Jbeta primers. Sequenced by immunoSEQ multiplex PCR; TCRdb stores in-frame clones only, minus some. This repertoire shows some 200,000 clones, around three quarters found once; its top ten account for about 14%. Sequencing used PBMCs. The receptors come from a man aged 35-49 years in good health and CMV-seronegative.

This chain connects TRBV6-1 to TRBJ2-7, with 13 bases fitting TRBD2. Germline lookup yields CDR1 MNHNS and CDR2 SASEGT. The CDR3 consists of 14 residues. V gave up 10 bases and J gave up 5 bases; unmatched junction bases: 8. The CDR3 region is CAILGLAGFDEQYF. The CDR3 nucleotides read TGTGCCATCCTGGGACTAGCGGGATTCGACGAGCAGTACTTC.

The rearrangement joins TRBV19 to TRBJ2-5; 15 bases align to TRBD2. Germline CDR1 LNHDA, CDR2 SQIVND (reference sequence). V lost 4 bases to trimming and J lost 1 base; unmatched junction nucleotides: 7. This CDR3 has 18 residues. CDR3 DNA sequence: TGTGCCAGTAGTAGTCTCGGACTAGCGGGAGGGGTCCAAGAGACCCAGTACTTC. Its protein product is CASSSLGLAGGVQETQYF.

This chain links TRBV6-1 with TRBJ2-7; 8 bases are shared with TRBD2. This CDR3 is built from 14 residues. CDR1 is MNHNS, CDR2 SASEGT, per germline. Trimming at V came to 6 bases and at J to 6 bases, leaving 10 bases not matched to a gene. CDR3 bases: TGTGCCAGCAGGGGCGGGAGGTCCCTCCTCGAGCAGTACTTC. Translating it yields CASRGGRSLLEQYF.

This chain joins TRBV27 and TRBJ2-2; D remains unclear. CDR1 is MNHEY and CDR2 is SMNVEV in the germline V gene (reference sequence). V was clipped by 0 bases and J by 1 base, with 3 bases between them. This CDR3 contains 14 residues. The CDR3 sequence is CASSLSRNTGELFF. CDR3 DNA: TGTGCCAGCAGTTTATCGAGGAACACCGGGGAGCTGTTTTTT.